The present T cell receptor (beta chain) was sequenced within a study of T cells after yellow fever vaccination. The study's findings and limits: Just a small share of clonotypes turned up in the CD4 compartment as well as the CD8 compartment. Abundant bulk-population clonotypes could contaminate the FACS-sorted repertoires. Reappearance after the booster was observed for most primary-vaccination clones (about 96% CD4, about 85% CD8).

Comments on this clonotype: The target antigen is unknown.

The authors made TCR cDNA by 5'RACE template switching, adding a universal primer site and UMIs. TCRdb used MiXCR to reprocess the 5' RACE reads, holding one entry per CDR3 protein. The sample lists 550,000 or so distinct CDR3 sequences; around 21% were seen once. With 5 bases clipped from V and 6 bases from J, the junction kept 11 bases outside the gene matches. Germline loops: CDR1 SGHVS, CDR2 FNYEAQ. This CDR3 has 15 amino acids. Sample: PBMCs, taken 15 days after the yellow fever booster vaccination. The sequence derives from a man aged 30-40 years who received the YFV17D yellow fever vaccine. This rearrangement joins TRBV7-6 to TRBJ1-2; 8 positions match TRBD1. CDR3 in amino acids: CASSPSDRVVNGYTF. In DNA, the CDR3 is TGTGCCAGCAGCCCCTCGGACAGGGTCGTCAATGGCTACACCTTC.